The 14 T cell receptor beta chains presented below share a single source sample, sequenced in a study of blood T cells in healthy people across ages. It was with a sample-barcoded 5' primer and a J-beta primer mix that a second PCR of roughly 7 to 12 cycles was run. From the 5' RACE reads, TCRdb called clonotypes with MiXCR, one entry per CDR3 protein. Of about 320,000 distinct CDR3 sequences listed, roughly 27% were seen once; the top ten hold 29%. Material: blood. Receptors were obtained from a woman between 65 and 79 years old in good health.

V usage is TRBV6-5 and J usage is TRBJ2-1; D perhaps matches TRBD1 (6 bases). The ends were cut back, 4 bases at V and 7 bases at J, with 14 bases in the middle. The CDR3 is 14 residues long. CDR1 and CDR2 (germline): MNHEY, SVGAGI. CDR3 amino acids: CASSFSGVGNEQFF. The DNA of the CDR3 is TGTGCCAGCAGTTTTTCAGGGGTGGGAAATGAGCAGTTCTTC.

This chain connects TRBV2 to TRBJ2-1; no clear D gene. The V end was cut by 10 bases, the J end by 7 bases, with 17 bases between. The CDR3 is made up of 13 amino acids. Germline V gene sequence: CDR1 SNHLY, CDR2 FYNNEI. CDR3 in amino acids: CATSITYGNEQFF. The CDR3 DNA sequence: TGTGCCACCTCAATTACTTATGGGAATGAGCAGTTCTTC.

There are a few counts of this clonotype. This chain links TRBV7-9 with TRBJ1-5; 7 nucleotides align to TRBD1. Germline assignment: CDR1 SEHNR and CDR2 FQNEAQ (reference sequence). The CDR3 extends over 16 amino acids. V shed 1 base, J shed 4 bases, and the junction held 7 bases outside the gene matches. CDR3 amino acids: CASSLEEGTVNQPQHF. The CDR3 bases are TGTGCCAGCAGCTTAGAGGAGGGGACAGTTAATCAGCCCCAGCATTTT.

CDR3 region: CASSQLTTGQETQYF. For the CDR3, the DNA is TGTGCCAGCAGCCAGTTGACAACTGGACAAGAGACCCAGTACTTC. This chain connects TRBV3-1 to TRBJ2-5; D gene unclear. Germline values: CDR1 LGHDT, CDR2 YNNKEL (reference sequence). V was trimmed by 3 bases and J by 2 bases, leaving 13 bases between them. This CDR3 is 15 amino acids long.

V gene TRBV24-1 combines with J gene TRBJ2-3; D is uncertain. The length of the CDR3 is 15 residues. Trimming left V 4 bases short and J 0 bases short, with 10 bases between. Germline CDR1 reads KGHDR; CDR2 reads SFDVKD. The DNA for the CDR3 is TGTGCCACCAGTGACCGTGGACCGAGCACAGATACGCAGTATTTT. Its protein is CATSDRGPSTDTQYF.

This CDR3 reads CSARKESGGNQPQHF. In DNA form, the CDR3 reads TGCAGTGCTAGAAAGGAGTCTGGGGGCAATCAGCCCCAGCATTTT. This chain links TRBV20-1 with TRBJ1-5; no clear D gene. Germline-derived CDR1 and CDR2 are DFQATT and SNEGSKA (reference sequence). The CDR3 is made up of 15 amino acids. V lost 2 bases to trimming and J lost 2 bases, with 13 bases between them.

The chain combines TRBV29-1 with TRBJ2-5; TRBD1 or TRBD2 may be the D gene (5 bases each). The DNA end lines up better with TRBJ2-7; the J call may be wrong. This CDR3 has 15 amino acids. Germline V gene lookup returns CDR1 SQVTM and CDR2 ANQGSEA. The CDR3 is CSVRGQEGLYYEQYF. The DNA for the CDR3 is TGCAGCGTTAGGGGTCAAGAGGGGCTCTACTACGAGCAGTACTTC.

The gene calls are TRBV20-1 and TRBJ2-3; no definite D call. The CDR3 extends over 13 amino acids. Trimming removed 6 bases at V and 0 bases at J, with 10 bases between. Per the germline V gene, CDR1 is DFQATT and CDR2 is SNEGSKA (reference sequence). CDR3 amino acids: CSAPPISTDTQYF. In DNA, the CDR3 is TGCAGTGCACCACCGATCAGCACAGATACGCAGTATTTT.

This clonotype has a count of ten or more. The rearrangement joins TRBV20-1 to TRBJ1-5; D not certain. Germline values: CDR1 DFQATT, CDR2 SNEGSKA (reference sequence). The CDR3 loop spans 15 amino acids. V was cut by 3 bases and J by 2 bases, with 14 bases left in between. Here the CDR3 DNA reads TGCAGTGCTAGTCAAAGGGAGGCGGGCAATCAGCCCCAGCATTTT. It encodes CSASQREAGNQPQHF.

The table lists this clonotype with many counts. The chain carries TRBV9 and TRBJ1-2; D is perhaps TRBD1 (5 bases). The V gene's germline CDR1 is SGDLS and CDR2 YYNGEE. Trimming cost V 2 bases and J 7 bases, with 15 bases left between them. CDR3 length equals 14 residues. The CDR3 loop is CASSVTELIGGYTF. CDR3 DNA: TGTGCCAGCAGCGTGACAGAGCTAATAGGTGGCTACACCTTC.

This chain uses TRBV20-1 with TRBJ1-2; 7 bases are shared with TRBD1. J gave up 8 bases and V 5 bases, and 5 bases lay outside the gene matches. The CDR3 spans 11 residues. The germline V gene has CDR1 DFQATT and CDR2 SNEGSKA (reference sequence). The CDR3 DNA reads as TGCAGTGCTGCAGCAGGGGGAGGCTACACCTTC. Translation gives CSAAAGGGYTF.

The V gene is TRBV12-3 or TRBV12-4, the J gene TRBJ2-5, with 9 bases that match TRBD1. V dropped 6 bases and J dropped 2; count of bases not matched to a gene: 7. The CDR3 consists of 15 residues. CDR3 amino acids: CASSSGTGRQETQYF. Written as DNA, the CDR3 is TGTGCCAGCAGCTCGGGGACAGGGAGACAAGAGACCCAGTACTTC.

The chain is built from TRBV30 and TRBJ1-1; 7 positions agree with TRBD1. Per the germline V gene, CDR1 is GTSNPN and CDR2 is SVGIG (reference sequence). V shed 5 bases, J shed 6 bases, and the junction held 6 bases outside the gene matches. The CDR3 has 12 residues. The DNA for the CDR3 is TGTGCCTGGGCTCAGGGGGACCCTGAAGCTTTCTTT. Translated, it gives CAWAQGDPEAFF.

V and J are TRBV20-1 and TRBJ2-3, with TRBD2 matching 10 bases. Trimming removed 5 bases from V and 4 bases from J; junction bases left unmatched: 6. The germline V gene encodes CDR1 DFQATT and CDR2 SNEGSKA (reference sequence). CDR3 length equals 14 residues. The CDR3 sequence is CSASIAGGADTQYF. The CDR3 DNA reads TGCAGTGCTTCTATAGCGGGAGGTGCAGATACGCAGTATTTT.